The clone carrying this T cell receptor (beta chain) was observed at least ten times. Its antigen remains unknown. The CDR3 has 13 amino acids. The germline V gene encodes CDR1 LGHNA and CDR2 YSLEER. The germline V and J ends were trimmed by 2 bases and 6 bases, with 11 bases remaining between them. As every portion of the isolated RNA was reverse transcribed, the sequencing read expressed TCRB transcripts. Assay: immunoSEQ multiplex PCR; the TCRdb copy retains only in-frame clones and omits some. The sample has 300,000 to 350,000 clones; approximately 15% are singletons. This sample was taken from a study of beta chain features in type 1 diabetes. Study summary: Examination of sorted cells across all samples involved 90 million to 120 million cells.

Study-wide points: In type 1 diabetes patients, VDJ junctions had fewer insertions; deletions at these junctions were more frequent.

The V call is TRBV4-3, the J call TRBJ2-7, with D unresolved. The sample consisted of central memory CD4+ T cells from blood. The clonotype originates from a man aged 25 to 40 in good health. CDR3 residues: CASSQTMSTEQYF. The CDR3 region has the DNA TGCGCCAGCAGCCAAACTATGTCAACCGAGCAGTACTTC.